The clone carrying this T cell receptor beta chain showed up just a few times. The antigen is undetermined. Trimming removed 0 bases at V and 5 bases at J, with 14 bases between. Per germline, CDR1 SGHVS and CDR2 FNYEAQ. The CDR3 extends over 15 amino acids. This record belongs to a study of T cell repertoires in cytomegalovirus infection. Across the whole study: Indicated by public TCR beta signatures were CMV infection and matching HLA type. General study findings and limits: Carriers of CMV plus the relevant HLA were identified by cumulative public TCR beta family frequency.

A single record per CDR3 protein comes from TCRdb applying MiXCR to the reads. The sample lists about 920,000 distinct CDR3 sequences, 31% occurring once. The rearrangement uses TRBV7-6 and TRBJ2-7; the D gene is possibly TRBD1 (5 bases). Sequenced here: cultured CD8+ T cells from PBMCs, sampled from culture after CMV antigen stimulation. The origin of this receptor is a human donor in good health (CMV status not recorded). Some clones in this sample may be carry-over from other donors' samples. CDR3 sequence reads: CASSLAWAGLNEQYF. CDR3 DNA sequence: TGTGCCAGCAGCTTAGCGTGGGCAGGGCTGAACGAGCAGTACTTC.